The following is a TCR beta chain sequence with its context. The sample is drawn from a study of blood T cell repertoires in COVID-19. Overall study: Whether acute or convalescent, the COVID-19 samples came from the United States, Italy and Spain. T cells, B-cell-depleted T cells, or PBMCs provided the cDNA or gDNA that served as material.

Here immunoSEQ multiplex PCR was the method, and the copy in TCRdb shows in-frame clones only, minus some. The repertoire holds fewer than 180,000 clones, with around 86% as singletons. Trimming left V 3 bases short and J 0 bases short, with 11 bases between. The CDR3 is 15 residues long. Germline-derived CDR1 and CDR2 are MDHEN and SYDVKM. The origin of this receptor is a man between 70 and 80 years old with acute or convalescent COVID-19. Sequenced sample: peripheral blood. V and J are TRBV28 and TRBJ1-2, with a tentative D call TRBD1 (5 bases). CDR3 bases: TGTGCCAGCAGTTTGGGGGGTACTACTAACTATGGCTACACCTTC. Its protein is CASSLGGTTNYGYTF.